This T cell receptor (beta chain) was profiled in a study of T cells in Graves' hyperthyroidism and ophthalmopathy (dated by TCRdb to the late 2010s). Study-level background: A discovery cohort of roughly 96 patients, 43 with Graves' ophthalmopathy and approximately 57 with stable Graves' hyperthyroidism, was used to find distinguishing TCR V-J signatures. Prospective prediction of ophthalmopathy was tested in an independent validation cohort of 18 to 20 hyperthyroidism patients and 17 patients who later progressed to ophthalmopathy. For training and testing, the roughly 93 patients in the discovery cohort were randomly divided in a 7:3 ratio. The study also compared thyroid tissue and blood T-cell repertoires from a handful of Graves' hyperthyroidism patients. Following sampling, methimazole starting at 30 mg daily was given to hyperthyroidism patients, and high-dose intravenous methylprednisolone was given to ophthalmopathy patients. The paper describes TCR Vbeta CDR3 sequencing of around 140 peripheral blood samples, made up of 43 ophthalmopathy patients, around 78 hyperthyroidism patients and around 17 progressor patients. General findings and caveats noted by the study authors: A model built on a 13 V-J signature distinguished ophthalmopathy from stable hyperthyroidism, reaching roughly 88% sensitivity and 81.08% specificity in cross-validation and 80%/75% in testing. In validation, the model predicted progression to ophthalmopathy a median of 6.5 months before onset, with over 60% sensitivity and more than 72% specificity. Sample size was not statistically predetermined, and investigators were not blinded to group allocation. Most expanded thyroid clonotypes (frequency above 0.001) were also found in blood, which suggests that blood repertoires may mirror thyroid immune responses.

Points on this clonotype: This receptor's antigen is unknown. Base-call qualities are not available, and no considerably larger clone is one nucleotide away.

The TCR beta CDR3 regions were amplified from RNA transcripts. For the first round of RT-PCR on the TCR CDR3, the HTBI primer set was used together with the Qiagen OneStep RT-PCR kit. A second multiplex PCR round built the libraries, followed by size selection and purification. Paired-end sequencing of the libraries was performed with 100 bp reads on an Illumina HiSeq2000. In the authors' own workflow: SOAPnuke was used to process the raw data, with reads discarded if the reads contained adapters or uncalled bases, had a mean Phred below 15, or lacked an exact constant-primer or identifier match. COPE v1.2.5 was used to merge the high-quality paired reads, and each unique nucleotide sequence was defined as a clonotype. Clonotypes were aligned to IMGT TRBV, TRBD and TRBJ reference segments using MiTCR v1.1. Only V-J combinations with frequency above 0.0001, covering about 99% of repertoires, were analysed. The TCS score was defined as the ratio of F50 (clonal expansion) to E x V (chaos), calculated using BLOSUM62-based TCRdist between CDR3 peptides within each V-J. Welch's t-statistics and random forest reduced approximately 520 V-J features to 10 to 15, which were used in a naive Bayes classifier (R e1071). The Morisita-Horn index was used to measure how similar the thyroid and blood repertoires were. The public reads were run again by TCRdb, first through fastp at Q25 and then through MiXCR, and only productive beta chains were kept. CDR3 protein duplicates are merged, each entry listing the most common genes and DNA. These V and J calls originate from TCRdb's pipeline instead of the authors' own analysis. The sample table lists 450,000 to 700,000 distinct CDR3 sequences, 46% of them with a count of one. The leading ten clones occupy roughly 19% of the sample.

At the junction V is shortened by 6 bases and J by 6 bases, with 20 bases in between. From the cysteine through the phenylalanine, the CDR3 covers 16 amino acids. This entry keeps only the CDR3 DNA: 48 bases, framed from base 1. For CDR1 and CDR2, the germline V gene lists SGHTA and FQGNSA. Exclusion was applied to patients with uncontrolled infections, other autoimmune diseases, pregnancy or lactation. Clinical symptoms, serum thyroxine and TRAb, thyroid ultrasound, and orbital computed tomography formed the basis for the diagnoses. Total RNA was extracted using Trizol reagent, and RNA quality was assessed on an Agilent 2100 Bioanalyzer.

Rearrangement joined TRBV7-2 to TRBJ2-2; the D gene could be TRBD1 or TRBD2, each one agreeing over 6 bases. This clonotype originated in an adult woman with Graves' disease, either hyperthyroidism or ophthalmopathy (not recorded which). The sequencing input was peripheral blood or thyroid tissue (not recorded which). Read as DNA, the sequence is TGTGCCAGCAGAAAACGAGGGGGGATGCGGTCCGGGGAGCTGTTTTTT. It codes for CASRKRGGMRSGELFF.